The 4 T cell receptor beta chains in this list originate from one sample, sequenced in a study of T cell repertoires in cytomegalovirus infection. In TCRdb, the reads were re-called with MiXCR into one record per CDR3 protein. The sample lists about 900,000 distinct CDR3 sequences, less than 35% occurring once. Their antigens remain unidentified. The input for sequencing was cultured CD8+ T cells from PBMCs, taken from culture after CMV antigen stimulation. The receptors originated from a human donor in good health (CMV status not recorded). Some clones in this sample may be carry-over from other donors' samples.

This clonotype occurred many times. The junction and the germline gene differ at one end; a read error may be behind it. V is TRBV7-2 and J is TRBJ2-2; maybe TRBD2 (6 bases). Germline V gene data show CDR1 as SGHTA and CDR2 as FQGNSA. The CDR3 is made up of 15 amino acids. This chain's CDR3 is CASRLADANTGELFF. DNA of the CDR3: TGTGCCAGCAGGTTAGCGGACGCGAACACCGGGGAGCTGTTTTTT.

This clonotype was counted ten times or more. The V and J genes are TRBV12-3 or TRBV12-4 and TRBJ1-1; D gene uncertain. Between the trimmed V and J ends, which lost 6 bases and 4 bases, there was a span of 6 bases. This CDR3 is 11 amino acids long. CDR3 loop: CASSLTTEAFF. The DNA for the CDR3 is TGTGCCAGCAGCTTAACCACTGAAGCTTTCTTT.

The rearrangement joins TRBV20-1 to TRBJ2-1; TRBD1 might be the D (5 bases). Trimming pared 6 bases from V and 3 bases from J, leaving 12 bases between. The CDR3 has 13 residues. Germline V gene data show CDR1 as DFQATT and CDR2 as SNEGSKA (reference sequence). The CDR3, as DNA: TGCAGTGCCGACGTGACAGACTACAATGAGCAGTTCTTC. Amino acids: CSADVTDYNEQFF.

V gene TRBV2 combines with J gene TRBJ1-5, with a possible D match to TRBD1 (6 bases). This CDR3 spans 14 amino acids. The V gene lost 2 bases and the J gene lost 7 bases, with 12 bases spanning the gap. Per germline, CDR1 SNHLY and CDR2 FYNNEI. CDR3 amino acids: CASSERGPNQPQHF. In DNA form, the CDR3 reads TGTGCCAGCAGTGAACGGGGGCCCAACCAGCCCCAGCATTTT.